The 27 T cell receptor beta chains reported below all come from one sample, sequenced in a study of blood T cell repertoires in COVID-19. The repertoire was sequenced with immunoSEQ multiplex PCR; TCRdb's copy has only in-frame clones and lacks some. Here the sample spans 110,000 or so clones, about 88% being singletons. Sequencing input: peripheral blood. All receptors come from a woman between 70 and 85 years old who had recovered from COVID-19.

The chain recombines TRBV15 with TRBJ1-3; D not resolved. Trimming took off 0 bases at V and 2 bases at J, with 8 bases between the two ends. There are 15 residues in the CDR3. Germline V CDR1 and CDR2: LNHNV, YYDKDF (reference sequence). The CDR3 region has the DNA TGTGCCACCAGCAGAGATCGGGGTGCTGGAAACACCATATATTTT. Its protein product is CATSRDRGAGNTIYF.

The chain combines TRBV10-3 with TRBJ1-5; weak D call: TRBD1 (5 bases). The CDR3 consists of 13 residues. With 6 bases removed from V and 2 bases from J, the gap between germline ends came to 8 bases. Germline V lookup: CDR1 ENHRY, CDR2 SYGVKD. CDR3 DNA sequence: TGTGCCATCAGAGGAGGGGGCAATCAGCCCCAGCATTTT. The encoded protein is CAIRGGGNQPQHF.

CDR3 residues: CASSLATGTGGSRAGYTF. As DNA, the CDR3 is TGTGCCAGCAGCTTGGCTACCGGGACAGGGGGATCTCGAGCGGGCTACACCTTC. V gene TRBV5-4 combines with J gene TRBJ1-2, with TRBD1 matching 11 bases. Germline assignment: CDR1 SGHNT and CDR2 YYREEE (reference sequence). The CDR3 totals 18 residues. Germline trimming cut 0 bases from V and 8 bases from J; bases unmatched to any gene: 15.

This clone has only one observation. The chain employs TRBV5-4 and TRBJ2-5, with 10 bases matching TRBD1. The germline gives CDR1 SGHNT, CDR2 YYREEE (reference sequence). The length of the CDR3 is 14 residues. The ends lost 3 bases at V and 4 bases at J; junction bases unmatched: 3. The CDR3 DNA reads as TGTGCCAGCAGCTGGGACAGGGGAGGAGAGACCCAGTACTTC. This translates into CASSWDRGGETQYF.

This rearrangement joins TRBV27 to TRBJ2-2, with D possibly being TRBD1 (5 bases). Trimming removed 1 base from V and 2 bases from J, with 17 bases in between. The germline CDR1 and CDR2 sequences are MNHEY and SMNVEV (reference sequence). This CDR3 has 18 amino acids. Written as DNA, the CDR3 is TGTGCCAGCAGTTTATACCCCCCGTCGCAGGGTAACACCGGGGAGCTGTTTTTT. Its translation: CASSLYPPSQGNTGELFF.

The chain couples TRBV7-3 to TRBJ2-1; D might be TRBD2 (6 bases). The ends were cut back, 4 bases at V and 3 bases at J, with 7 bases in the middle. The CDR3 totals 13 residues. The V gene's germline CDR1 is SGHTA and CDR2 FQGTGA. CDR3 nucleotides: TGTGCCAGCAGCTGGGGACTCTACAATGAGCAGTTCTTC. Its protein is CASSWGLYNEQFF.

This rearrangement joins TRBV6-5 to TRBJ2-7; D may be TRBD2 (7 bases). CDR3 length equals 11 residues. Germline CDR1 reads MNHEY; CDR2 reads SVGAGI. V lost 5 bases and J lost 12, with 14 bases in between. CDR3 nucleotide sequence: TGTGCCAGCAGTACGGGGGGCCCCGGGTACTTC. Its protein is CASSTGGPGYF.

The gene calls are TRBV19 and TRBJ1-4, with 7 bases matching TRBD1. Germline V gene lookup returns CDR1 LNHDA and CDR2 SQIVND (reference sequence). Unmatched junction bases numbered 7, after V lost 7 bases and J lost 5 bases. The CDR3 runs to 14 residues. The CDR3 sequence is CASKRDSQNEKLFF. CDR3 in DNA: TGTGCCAGTAAACGGGACAGCCAAAATGAAAAACTGTTTTTT.

This clone has more than one count but fewer than ten. The chain recombines TRBV18 with TRBJ1-5; tentatively, D is TRBD1 (5 bases). This CDR3 comprises 13 residues. Germline V gives CDR1 KGHSH, CDR2 LQKENI. With 6 bases removed from V and 5 bases from J, the gap between germline ends came to 11 bases. CDR3 bases: TGTGCCAGCTCCCAGACAGAAGATCAGCCCCAGCATTTT. This gives the protein CASSQTEDQPQHF.

The chain combines TRBV28 with TRBJ1-2, with TRBD1 matching over 8 bases. Germline CDR1 reads MDHEN; CDR2 reads SYDVKM. The junction had 2 bases not matched to a gene; V was cut back by 1 base and J by 4 bases. CDR3 size: 14 residues. DNA of the CDR3: TGTGCCAGCAGTTTATCTACAGGGGGCTATGGCTACACCTTC. It codes for CASSLSTGGYGYTF.

In this sample, this clone turned up once. The V call is TRBV4-1, the J call TRBJ1-3; 9 bases align to TRBD1. Germline CDR1 reads MGHRA; CDR2 reads YSYEKL. V trimming: 0 bases; J trimming: 4 bases; junction bases outside the gene matches: 10. CDR3 length: 18 residues. CDR3 sequence reads: CASSQDYGRQGVGNTIYF. CDR3 bases: TGCGCCAGCAGCCAAGATTACGGCAGACAGGGGGTCGGAAACACCATATATTTT.

The chain is built from TRBV29-1 and TRBJ2-1, with D perhaps matching TRBD2 (5 bases). The length of the CDR3 is 12 residues. V lost 8 bases, J lost 6 bases, and 14 bases lay in between. Germline CDR1 reads SQVTM; CDR2 reads ANQGSEA. The CDR3 reads CSFGAAFNEQFF. The CDR3 DNA reads TGCAGCTTCGGAGCGGCATTCAATGAGCAGTTCTTC.

This chain connects TRBV30 to TRBJ1-6; no clear D gene. Germline V lookup: CDR1 GTSNPN, CDR2 SVGIG (reference sequence). CDR3 length equals 16 residues. V was shortened by 0 bases and J by 2 bases, with 11 bases between the two germline ends. The CDR3: CAWSVPGLPYNSPLHF. The CDR3, as DNA: TGTGCCTGGAGTGTACCCGGGTTGCCCTATAATTCACCCCTCCACTTT.

CDR3 amino acids: CASSVGTGGFYEQYF. DNA of the CDR3: TGTGCCAGCAGCGTAGGGACAGGGGGCTTTTACGAGCAGTACTTC. The chain links TRBV9 to TRBJ2-7, with TRBD1 identical over 11 bases. V shed 0 bases and J 4 bases; nucleotides not matched to a gene: 3. In germline, CDR1 is SGDLS, CDR2 YYNGEE. The CDR3 runs 15 residues.

The chain uses TRBV10-3 and TRBJ2-7; D is perhaps TRBD1 (6 bases). The V end lost 6 bases, the J end lost 11 bases, and 20 bases lay between the germline ends. This CDR3 contains 13 residues. CDR1 and CDR2 from the germline V gene are ENHRY and SYGVKD. The CDR3 here is CAISTGPPAEEYF. CDR3 coding DNA: TGTGCCATCAGCACAGGGCCCCCTGCGGAGGAGTACTTC.

The chain joins TRBV20-1 to TRBJ1-1; D is unresolved. The CDR3 runs to 12 residues. Germline V gene data show CDR1 as DFQATT and CDR2 as SNEGSKA (reference sequence). Trimming left V 3 bases short and J 1 base short, with 6 bases between. The CDR3 sequence: CSASNRNTEAFF. The CDR3 nucleotides read TGCAGTGCTAGTAACAGGAACACTGAAGCTTTCTTT.

This clone has a handful of counts. The chain uses TRBV18 and TRBJ2-7; 7 bases line up with TRBD2. CDR1 is KGHSH and CDR2 is LQKENI in the germline V gene. The V and J ends lost 4 bases and 3 bases, in that order; junction bases with no gene match: 6. CDR3 length equals 14 residues. Here the CDR3 DNA reads TGTGCCAGCTCACTGGGGGGAGGGAACTACGAGCAGTACTTC. It yields the protein CASSLGGGNYEQYF.

V and J are TRBV29-1 and TRBJ1-2; 9 bases are shared with TRBD1. The junction had 8 bases not matched to a gene; V was cut back by 6 bases and J by 9 bases. CDR3 size: 12 residues. The germline V gene has CDR1 SQVTM and CDR2 ANQGSEA. CDR3 region: CSVTRDRERYTF. The CDR3 region has the DNA TGCAGCGTCACGCGGGACAGGGAGCGCTACACCTTC.

The genes are TRBV12-3 or TRBV12-4 and TRBJ2-7; 8 positions agree with TRBD1. The CDR3 spans 13 residues. The trim removed 2 bases at V and 5 bases at J, leaving 2 bases unmatched. DNA for the CDR3: TGTGCCAGCAGTTTACGACAGGGGAACGAGCAGTACTTC. This gives the protein CASSLRQGNEQYF.

In its sample, this clone was seen once. The CDR3 DNA is TGTGCCAGCAGCCAAACTGCGGGGGGTGCCAAAAACATTCAGTACTTC. Translating gives CASSQTAGGAKNIQYF. The chain employs TRBV3-1 (or the pseudogene TRBV3-2) and TRBJ2-4, with 8 nucleotides matching TRBD2. This CDR3 comprises 16 residues. The germline CDR1 and CDR2 sequences are LGHDT and YNNKEL (reference sequence). Germline trimming cut 2 bases from V and 1 base from J; bases unmatched to any gene: 4.

J is TRBJ1-5 and V is TRBV19; D possibly corresponds to TRBD1 (6 bases). The CDR3 consists of 13 residues. Trimming stripped 7 bases from V and 6 bases from J, with 13 bases between. Germline CDR1 and CDR2: LNHDA and SQIVND (reference sequence). CDR3 sequence (DNA): TGTGCCAGTACCAACAGGGATACTCAGCCCCAGCATTTT. This encodes CASTNRDTQPQHF.

This sequence joins TRBV18 and TRBJ2-5, with D possibly TRBD1 on 6 matching bases. From germline, CDR1 is KGHSH and CDR2 LQKENI. Between the trimmed V and J ends, which lost 0 bases and 5 bases, there was a span of 13 bases. The CDR3 consists of 15 residues. The CDR3 region is CASSPPARGSETQYF. The CDR3 DNA reads TGTGCCAGCTCACCACCCGCAAGGGGGTCGGAGACCCAGTACTTC.

The chain uses TRBV6-5 and TRBJ2-1; tentative D call: TRBD2 (5 bases). Germline CDR1 MNHEY, CDR2 SVGAGI. There are 12 residues in the CDR3. V lost 8 bases and J 8 bases, leaving 13 bases between the germline ends. The CDR3 DNA sequence: TGTGCCAGCGCAGGCGGGTGGGATGAGCAGTTCTTC. This gives the protein CASAGGWDEQFF.

This clone has a single count. CDR3 nucleotides: TGTGCCAGAAGCAGACAGGACGAGCAGTACTTC. Translated, it gives CARSRQDEQYF. This chain uses TRBV27 with TRBJ2-7; weak D call: TRBD1 (6 bases). Trimming shortened V by 9 bases and J by 5 bases, and 11 bases separated the two germline ends. Germline V gene lookup returns CDR1 MNHEY and CDR2 SMNVEV (reference sequence). The CDR3 is made up of 11 amino acids.

This chain links TRBV7-9 with TRBJ2-3; D gene ambiguous. This CDR3 contains 12 residues. The V end was cut by 1 base, the J end by 5 bases, with 4 bases between. CDR1 and CDR2 (germline): SEHNR, FQNEAQ (reference sequence). Written as DNA, the CDR3 is TGTGCCAGCAGCTTAGTTATAGATACGCAGTATTTT. It codes for CASSLVIDTQYF. The entire variable domain, with the rest obtained from reference TRBV7-9 and TRBJ2-3, is as follows: DTGVSQNPRHKITKRGQNVTFRCDPISEHNRLYWYRQTLGQGPEFLTYFQNEAQLEKSRLLSDRFSAERPKGSFSTLEIQRTEQGDSAMYLCASSLVIDTQYFGPGTRLTVL.

V is TRBV25-1 and J is TRBJ2-2; the match to TRBD1 covers 12 bases. CDR3 length: 14 amino acids. Germline CDR1 is MGHDK and CDR2 is SYGVNS. V dropped 5 bases and J dropped 7; count of bases not matched to a gene: 2. DNA of the CDR3: TGTGCCAGCAGTAGGGACAGGGGGCTCGGGGAGCTGTTTTTT. It is translated as CASSRDRGLGELFF. The full variable domain, with the rest looked up from reference TRBV25-1 and TRBJ2-2, is EADIYQTPRYLVIGTGKKITLECSQTMGHDKMYWYQQDPGMELHLIHYSYGVNSTEKGDLSSESTVSRIRTEHFPLTLESARPSHTSQYLCASSRDRGLGELFFGEGSRLTVL.

The rearrangement uses TRBV5-1 and TRBJ1-4; TRBD1 might be the D (6 bases). Trimming took 4 bases from V and 7 from J, leaving 17 bases between them. The CDR3 consists of 15 residues. Germline CDR1 SGHRS, CDR2 YFSETQ. CDR3 amino acids: CASSPTGWGGEKLFF. The DNA for the CDR3 is TGCGCCAGCAGCCCCACAGGGTGGGGGGGTGAAAAACTGTTTTTT.